These 24 T cell receptor beta chains were all obtained from the same sample, sequenced in a study of blood T cell repertoires in COVID-19 (dated by TCRdb to 2020 to 2022). The library was made by the immunoSEQ multiplex PCR assay. TCRdb holds this immuneACCESS table with in-frame rearrangements only. Some clones are missing; in checked studies, unresolved V genes explain under half, and the rest has no known cause. A total of some 160,000 clones appear in this sample, approximately 84% of them only once. Together, the top ten hold under 13% of the sample. The specimen was peripheral blood. The receptor source for this set is a man in his 70s with active or convalescent COVID-19.

V usage is TRBV19 and J usage is TRBJ2-3, with a tentative D call TRBD1 (6 bases). The CDR3 spans 16 residues. Trimming took off 5 bases at V and 2 bases at J, with 17 bases between the two ends. CDR1 and CDR2 (germline): LNHDA, SQIVND (reference sequence). CDR3 DNA: TGTGCCAGTAGTCAAAATACAGGGATTTCCACAGATACGCAGTATTTT. Translation: CASSQNTGISTDTQYF.

This clone was counted between two and nine times. This chain connects TRBV11-3 to TRBJ2-1; 8 nucleotides agree with TRBD2. Germline V gene data show CDR1 as SGHNT and CDR2 as YENEEA. The J segment lost 9 bases and the V segment lost 0 bases, leaving 10 bases of the junction unmatched. This CDR3 is 16 amino acids long. The CDR3 nucleotides are TGTGCCAGCAGCTTAGAATCCGGGAGCGGGGGTACTGAGCAGTTCTTC. Encoded protein: CASSLESGSGGTEQFF. The full variable domain, its missing parts supplied by reference TRBV11-3 and TRBJ2-1, is EAGVVQSPRYKIIEKKQPVAFWCNPISGHNTLYWYLQNLGQGPELLIRYENEEAVDDSQLPKDRFSAERLKGVDSTLKIQPAELGDSAVYLCASSLESGSGGTEQFFGPGTRLTVL.

This chain connects TRBV29-1 to TRBJ1-1; 8 bases are shared with TRBD1. V lost 4 bases and J lost 1; bases outside the gene matches: 5. The CDR3 consists of 14 residues. Germline values: CDR1 SQVTM, CDR2 ANQGSEA. The CDR3 coding sequence is TGCAGCGTTGTGGGGGGGACAGGGAACACTGAAGCTTTCTTT. Its protein product is CSVVGGTGNTEAFF.

This clone was seen repeatedly, ten times or more. The V call is TRBV6-5, the J call TRBJ2-5; D call uncertain. V lost 5 bases and J 5 bases, leaving 6 bases between the germline ends. Germline values: CDR1 MNHEY, CDR2 SVGAGI. This CDR3 is built from 11 residues. The chain's CDR3 is CASSIGETQYF. Written as DNA, the CDR3 is TGTGCCAGCAGTATCGGGGAGACCCAGTACTTC.

V is TRBV11-3 and J is TRBJ1-1; perhaps TRBD1 as D (6 bases). The CDR3 covers 13 residues. The V gene lost 3 bases and the J gene lost 3 bases, with 8 bases spanning the gap. From germline, CDR1 is SGHNT and CDR2 YENEEA. The CDR3 loop reads CASSFGGDTEAFF. The CDR3 bases are TGTGCCAGCAGCTTTGGGGGCGACACTGAAGCTTTCTTT. The variable domain in full, with the rest retrieved from reference TRBV11-3 and TRBJ1-1, is EAGVVQSPRYKIIEKKQPVAFWCNPISGHNTLYWYLQNLGQGPELLIRYENEEAVDDSQLPKDRFSAERLKGVDSTLKIQPAELGDSAVYLCASSFGGDTEAFFGQGTRLTVV.

This clone was seen more than once but under ten times. This chain uses TRBV5-1 with TRBJ2-6, with D possibly matching TRBD2 (5 bases). V lost 6 bases and J 4 bases, leaving 20 bases between the germline ends. CDR1 and CDR2 from the germline V gene are SGHRS and YFSETQ. The CDR3 length is 17 residues. CDR3: CASTSTPRGSGANVLTF. The CDR3 DNA is TGCGCCAGCACCTCTACACCCCGGGGAAGCGGGGCCAACGTCCTGACTTTC.

The rearrangement joins TRBV7-2 to TRBJ1-5, with D perhaps matching TRBD1 (5 bases). The ends were cut back, 6 bases at V and 4 bases at J, with 16 bases in the middle. This CDR3 spans 15 amino acids. Germline V gene data show CDR1 as SGHTA and CDR2 as FQGNSA. The CDR3 protein is CASSFTIGQNQPQHF. In DNA, the CDR3 is TGTGCCAGCAGTTTTACAATAGGACAAAATCAGCCCCAGCATTTT.

The DNA of the CDR3 is TGTGCCAGCAGATCTCGTCGGGACAGGGCTGTTGGAAACACCATATATTTT. Its translation: CASRSRRDRAVGNTIYF. The chain couples TRBV28 to TRBJ1-3, with 9 bases identical to TRBD1. Trimming cost V 6 bases and J 3 bases; bases outside gene matches: 12. This CDR3 spans 17 amino acids. The germline V gene has CDR1 MDHEN and CDR2 SYDVKM.

V and J are TRBV7-9 and TRBJ2-2, with 8 bases aligning to TRBD1. Per the germline V gene, CDR1 is SEHNR and CDR2 is FQNEAQ (reference sequence). This CDR3 is 15 amino acids long. V shed 5 bases and J 4 bases; nucleotides not matched to a gene: 6. Here the CDR3 reads CASSPGQGGTGELFF. Here the CDR3 DNA reads TGTGCCAGCAGCCCTGGACAGGGAGGCACCGGGGAGCTGTTTTTT.

The chain carries TRBV29-1 and TRBJ1-1, with no clear D. Germline V lookup: CDR1 SQVTM, CDR2 ANQGSEA. The V end lost 6 bases, the J end lost 1 base, and 15 bases lay between the germline ends. CDR3 size: 14 residues. The CDR3 nucleotides read TGCAGCGTCGACACAGCGGCCAGGAACACTGAAGCTTTCTTT. As protein: CSVDTAARNTEAFF.

The J gene is TRBJ2-7, the V gene TRBV5-1; the D gene is possibly TRBD2 (6 bases). This CDR3 region has 15 residues. Germline lookup yields CDR1 SGHRS and CDR2 YFSETQ. Trimming left V 4 bases short and J 7 bases short, with 21 bases between. The CDR3: CASSLFPTGAREQYF. CDR3 DNA: TGCGCCAGCAGCCTGTTCCCTACGGGAGCAAGGGAGCAGTACTTC.

This chain links TRBV9 with TRBJ2-3, with 12 bases identical to TRBD1. CDR1 is SGDLS and CDR2 is YYNGEE in the germline V gene. The CDR3 spans 16 residues. After removal of 4 bases from V and 4 bases from J, the junction contained 7 bases not matched to a gene. The CDR3 loop reads CASSTRDRGLSDTQYF. The DNA of the CDR3 is TGTGCCAGCAGCACACGGGACAGGGGGCTCTCAGATACGCAGTATTTT.

V gene TRBV19 combines with J gene TRBJ1-2; 10 bases match TRBD1. This CDR3 has 14 residues. The V and J ends lost 6 bases and 8 bases, in that order; junction bases with no gene match: 9. CDR1 and CDR2 from the germline V gene are LNHDA and SQIVND (reference sequence). The CDR3, as DNA: TGTGCCAGTAGCAGGGACAGGGGAGGCGGGGGCTACACCTTC. Translating gives CASSRDRGGGGYTF. The full variable domain, in which reference TRBV19 and TRBJ1-2 provide the parts outside the CDR3, is DGGITQSPKYLFRKEGQNVTLSCEQNLNHDAMYWYRQDPGQGLRLIYYSQIVNDFQKGDIAEGYSVSREKKESFPLTVTSAQKNPTAFYLCASSRDRGGGGYTFGSGTRLTVV.

V and J are TRBV6-5 and TRBJ2-7; TRBD1 agrees at 10 bases. Trimming at V came to 6 bases and at J to 5 bases, leaving 10 bases not matched to a gene. This CDR3 region has 15 residues. Germline CDR1 and CDR2: MNHEY and SVGAGI. This CDR3 is CASSTPGQGTHEQYF. As DNA, the CDR3 is TGTGCCAGCAGCACTCCGGGACAGGGGACCCACGAGCAGTACTTC.

V gene TRBV5-4 combines with J gene TRBJ1-6; no firm D call. Germline lookup yields CDR1 SGHNT and CDR2 YYREEE (reference sequence). V was clipped by 7 bases and J by 7 bases, with 9 bases between them. This CDR3 is built from 12 residues. The CDR3 DNA reads TGTGCCAGCGGGGAGAAGAATTCACCCCTCCACTTT. Amino acids: CASGEKNSPLHF.

The rearrangement uses TRBV7-2 and TRBJ2-3; D is possibly TRBD1 (6 bases). Germline CDR1 is SGHTA and CDR2 is FQGNSA. V was clipped by 2 bases and J by 4 bases, with 16 bases between them. The CDR3 has 16 residues. The CDR3 spells CASSLKVGAVADTQYF. In nucleotides, the CDR3 is TGTGCCAGCAGCTTAAAGGTGGGGGCCGTCGCAGATACGCAGTATTTT. The full variable domain, rest sourced from reference TRBV7-2 and TRBJ2-3, is GAGVSQSPSNKVTEKGKDVELRCDPISGHTALYWYRQSLGQGLEFLIYFQGNSAPDKSGLPSDRFSAERTGGSVSTLTIQRTQQEDSAVYLCASSLKVGAVADTQYFGPGTRLTVL.

The chain recombines TRBV5-4 with TRBJ2-7; D remains ambiguous. Germline CDR1 SGHNT, CDR2 YYREEE (reference sequence). This CDR3 contains 11 residues. V was shortened by 0 bases and J by 5 bases, with 3 bases between the two germline ends. CDR3 region: CASSLANEQYF. The DNA for the CDR3 is TGTGCCAGCAGCTTGGCAAACGAGCAGTACTTC.

This clone has only one observation. The chain combines TRBV19 with TRBJ1-2, with D maybe TRBD1 (5 bases). CDR1 and CDR2 from the germline V gene are LNHDA and SQIVND (reference sequence). This CDR3 comprises 14 residues. Trimming removed 2 bases at V and 4 bases at J, with 11 bases between. CDR3 in amino acids: CASSIKGLIYGYTF. DNA of the CDR3: TGTGCCAGTAGTATAAAGGGACTGATCTATGGCTACACCTTC.

This clone was seen just once. The CDR3 region has the DNA TGCGCCAGCAGCACAGACCGGTACACTGAAGCTTTCTTT. It codes for CASSTDRYTEAFF. The V and J genes are TRBV4-3 and TRBJ1-1; no reliable D call. The CDR3 consists of 13 residues. With 5 bases removed from V and 3 bases from J, the gap between germline ends came to 10 bases. From germline, CDR1 is LGHNA and CDR2 YSLEER.

The chain employs TRBV9 and TRBJ2-2, with 10 bases matching TRBD1. Germline V gives CDR1 SGDLS, CDR2 YYNGEE. V shed 3 bases, J shed 5 bases, and the junction held 4 bases outside the gene matches. The CDR3 extends over 15 amino acids. The CDR3: CASSADRGWTGELFF. The CDR3 region has the DNA TGTGCCAGCAGCGCGGACAGGGGGTGGACCGGGGAGCTGTTTTTT. The complete variable domain, with remaining parts taken from reference TRBV9 and TRBJ2-2, reads DSGVTQTPKHLITATGQRVTLRCSPRSGDLSVYWYQQSLDQGLQFLIQYYNGEERAKGNILERFSAQQFPDLHSELNLSSLELGDSALYFCASSADRGWTGELFFGEGSRLTVL.

The chain employs TRBV6-2 or TRBV6-3 and TRBJ1-2; no reliable D call. Trimming shortened V by 5 bases and J by 4 bases, and 14 bases separated the two germline ends. The length of the CDR3 is 14 residues. Germline CDR1 MNHEY, CDR2 SVGEGT. CDR3 nucleotide sequence: TGTGCCAGCAGTCAGACGGTAGGAGGCTATGGCTACACCTTC. Protein sequence: CASSQTVGGYGYTF.

The gene calls are TRBV11-2 and TRBJ2-4; tentatively, D is TRBD1 (6 bases). From germline, CDR1 is SGHAT and CDR2 FQNNGV. Deletions cut 5 bases from V and 0 bases from J, with 14 bases between. The CDR3 contains 16 residues. CDR3 amino acids: CASSVRGGLAKNIQYF. The CDR3 nucleotides read TGTGCCAGCAGCGTCAGAGGGGGTTTAGCCAAAAACATTCAGTACTTC.

The rearrangement joins TRBV3-1 (or the pseudogene TRBV3-2) to TRBJ1-5, with unresolved D. CDR3 size: 12 residues. V was pared by 4 bases and J by 5 bases, with 6 bases between. The V gene's germline CDR1 is LGHDT and CDR2 YNNKEL (reference sequence). As DNA, the CDR3 is TGTGCCAGCAGCCTGCAGGATCAGCCCCAGCATTTT. Residues: CASSLQDQPQHF.

The chain combines TRBV19 with TRBJ1-6, with 11 bases lining up with TRBD1. The CDR3 spans 14 residues. V shed 5 bases and J 10 bases; nucleotides not matched to a gene: 4. Germline CDR1 and CDR2: LNHDA and SQIVND (reference sequence). CDR3 region: CASSGTGGYSPLHF. The CDR3 DNA sequence: TGTGCCAGTAGTGGGACAGGGGGATACTCACCCCTCCACTTT.